The source of this T cell receptor (beta chain) is a study of blood T cell repertoires in COVID-19. Study background: From the United States, Italy and Spain came samples of acute and convalescent COVID-19. In each case, the material was cDNA or gDNA derived from T cells, B-cell-depleted T cells, or PBMCs.

This clone came up a few times. The ends were cut back, 6 bases at V and 3 bases at J, with 11 bases in the middle. The CDR3 runs to 14 residues. The germline V gene has CDR1 MNHEY and CDR2 SVGAGI. Using immunoSEQ multiplex PCR, the repertoire was profiled, and TCRdb retains in-frame clones only, with some absent. The table has 15,000 to 20,000 clones, around nine tenths seen once; the top ten hold less than 3.5%. The rearrangement links TRBV6-5 to TRBJ1-4; D call uncertain. This receptor was taken from a human donor in a cohort sampled during active COVID-19. Sequencing was done on a sample of peripheral blood. CDR3 sequence (DNA): TGTGCCAGCAGGCCCTATCCTTCTAATGAAAAACTGTTTTTT. Protein: CASRPYPSNEKLFF.